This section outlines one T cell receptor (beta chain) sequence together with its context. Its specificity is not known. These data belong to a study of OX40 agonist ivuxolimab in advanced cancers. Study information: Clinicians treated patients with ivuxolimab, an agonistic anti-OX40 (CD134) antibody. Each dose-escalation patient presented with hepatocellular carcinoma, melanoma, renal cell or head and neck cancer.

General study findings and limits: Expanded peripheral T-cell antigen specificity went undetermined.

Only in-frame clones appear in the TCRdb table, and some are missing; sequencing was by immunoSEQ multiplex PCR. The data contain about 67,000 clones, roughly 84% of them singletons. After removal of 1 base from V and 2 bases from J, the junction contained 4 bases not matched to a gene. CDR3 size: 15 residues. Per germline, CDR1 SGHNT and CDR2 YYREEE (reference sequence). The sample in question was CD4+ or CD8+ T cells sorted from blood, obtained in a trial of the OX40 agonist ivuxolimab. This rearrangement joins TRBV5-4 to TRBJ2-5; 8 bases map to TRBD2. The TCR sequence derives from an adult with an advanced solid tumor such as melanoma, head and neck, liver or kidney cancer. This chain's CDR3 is CASSLSSGEQETQYF. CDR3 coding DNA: TGTGCCAGCAGCTTGAGTAGCGGGGAGCAAGAGACCCAGTACTTC.